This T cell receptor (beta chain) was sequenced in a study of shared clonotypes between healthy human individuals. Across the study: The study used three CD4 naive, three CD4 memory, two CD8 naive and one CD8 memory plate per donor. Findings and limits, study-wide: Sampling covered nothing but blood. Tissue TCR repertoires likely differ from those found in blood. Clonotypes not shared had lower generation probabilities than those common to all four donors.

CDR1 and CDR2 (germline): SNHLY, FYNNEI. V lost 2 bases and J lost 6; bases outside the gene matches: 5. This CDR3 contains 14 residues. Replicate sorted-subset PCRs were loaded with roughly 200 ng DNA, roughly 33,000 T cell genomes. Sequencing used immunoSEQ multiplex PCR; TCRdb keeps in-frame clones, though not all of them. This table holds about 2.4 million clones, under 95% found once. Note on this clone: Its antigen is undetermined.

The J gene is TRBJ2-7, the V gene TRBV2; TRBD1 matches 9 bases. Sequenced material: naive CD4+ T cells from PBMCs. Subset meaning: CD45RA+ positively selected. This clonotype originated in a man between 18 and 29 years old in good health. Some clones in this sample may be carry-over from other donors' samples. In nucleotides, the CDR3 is TGTGCCAGCAGTGAACGGACAGGGGTAGTCGAGCAGTACTTC. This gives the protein CASSERTGVVEQYF. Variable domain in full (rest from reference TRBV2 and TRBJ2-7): EPEVTQTPSHQVTQMGQEVILRCVPISNHLYFYWYRQILGQKVEFLVSFYNNEISEKSEIFDDQFSVERPDGSNFTLKIRSTKLEDSAMYFCASSERTGVVEQYFGPGTRLTVT.